This TCR beta chain was sequenced during a study of blood T cell repertoires in COVID-19. Study context: T cells, B-cell-depleted T cells, or PBMCs supplied cDNA or gDNA.

The sample holds one count of this clone. Method: immunoSEQ multiplex PCR; TCRdb's copy keeps in-frame clones and lacks some. The profile covers about 35,000 clones, with about 89% appearing a single time and 10% taken by the ten largest. V was clipped by 0 bases and J by 3 bases; unmatched bases: 19. The CDR3 has 21 residues. This sequence was found in a man of 80 years or more with active COVID-19. Material: peripheral blood. V gene TRBV23-1 combines with J gene TRBJ2-1; 8 nucleotides line up with TRBD2. Being an ORF, TRBV23-1 has a function that is uncertain. The CDR3 sequence is CASSQSRIWREAHQYYNEQFF. CDR3 coding DNA: TGCGCCAGCAGTCAATCGAGGATTTGGCGGGAGGCCCACCAGTACTACAATGAGCAGTTCTTC.